Sequencing of this T cell receptor beta chain was carried out in a study of control samples from healthy donors and cancer patients. V lost 0 bases and J lost 2; bases outside the gene matches: 11. Germline lookup yields CDR1 SGDLS and CDR2 YYNGEE. This CDR3 comprises 17 residues. Sequenced by immunoSEQ multiplex PCR; TCRdb stores in-frame clones only, minus some. The repertoire consists of some 97,000 clones, with more than 85% occurring once and the leading ten covering about 18%. Sample: blood. The TCR originated in a woman between 45 and 65 years old in good health. The chain couples TRBV9 to TRBJ2-7; 7 bases align to TRBD2. CDR3 DNA: TGTGCCAGCAGCGTAGTGGGAGGGGAGCCTTCGGCCTACGAGCAGTACGTC. Translation: CASSVVGGEPSAYEQYV.